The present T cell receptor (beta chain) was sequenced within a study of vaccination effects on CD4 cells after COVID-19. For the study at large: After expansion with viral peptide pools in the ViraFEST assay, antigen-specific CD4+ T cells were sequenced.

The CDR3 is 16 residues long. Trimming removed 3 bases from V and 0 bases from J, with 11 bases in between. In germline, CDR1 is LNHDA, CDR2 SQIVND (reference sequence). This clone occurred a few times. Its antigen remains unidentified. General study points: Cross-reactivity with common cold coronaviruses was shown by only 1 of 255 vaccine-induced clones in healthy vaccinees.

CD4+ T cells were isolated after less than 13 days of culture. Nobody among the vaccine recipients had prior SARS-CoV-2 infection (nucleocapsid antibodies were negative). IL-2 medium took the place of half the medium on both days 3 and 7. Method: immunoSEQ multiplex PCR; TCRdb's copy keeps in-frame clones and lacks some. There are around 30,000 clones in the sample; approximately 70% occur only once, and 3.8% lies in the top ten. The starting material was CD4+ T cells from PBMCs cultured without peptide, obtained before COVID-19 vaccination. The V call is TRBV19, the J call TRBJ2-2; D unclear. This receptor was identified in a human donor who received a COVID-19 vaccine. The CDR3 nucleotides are TGTGCCAGTAGTATTCAAGGCGGTACGAACACCGGGGAGCTGTTTTTT. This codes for CASSIQGGTNTGELFF.